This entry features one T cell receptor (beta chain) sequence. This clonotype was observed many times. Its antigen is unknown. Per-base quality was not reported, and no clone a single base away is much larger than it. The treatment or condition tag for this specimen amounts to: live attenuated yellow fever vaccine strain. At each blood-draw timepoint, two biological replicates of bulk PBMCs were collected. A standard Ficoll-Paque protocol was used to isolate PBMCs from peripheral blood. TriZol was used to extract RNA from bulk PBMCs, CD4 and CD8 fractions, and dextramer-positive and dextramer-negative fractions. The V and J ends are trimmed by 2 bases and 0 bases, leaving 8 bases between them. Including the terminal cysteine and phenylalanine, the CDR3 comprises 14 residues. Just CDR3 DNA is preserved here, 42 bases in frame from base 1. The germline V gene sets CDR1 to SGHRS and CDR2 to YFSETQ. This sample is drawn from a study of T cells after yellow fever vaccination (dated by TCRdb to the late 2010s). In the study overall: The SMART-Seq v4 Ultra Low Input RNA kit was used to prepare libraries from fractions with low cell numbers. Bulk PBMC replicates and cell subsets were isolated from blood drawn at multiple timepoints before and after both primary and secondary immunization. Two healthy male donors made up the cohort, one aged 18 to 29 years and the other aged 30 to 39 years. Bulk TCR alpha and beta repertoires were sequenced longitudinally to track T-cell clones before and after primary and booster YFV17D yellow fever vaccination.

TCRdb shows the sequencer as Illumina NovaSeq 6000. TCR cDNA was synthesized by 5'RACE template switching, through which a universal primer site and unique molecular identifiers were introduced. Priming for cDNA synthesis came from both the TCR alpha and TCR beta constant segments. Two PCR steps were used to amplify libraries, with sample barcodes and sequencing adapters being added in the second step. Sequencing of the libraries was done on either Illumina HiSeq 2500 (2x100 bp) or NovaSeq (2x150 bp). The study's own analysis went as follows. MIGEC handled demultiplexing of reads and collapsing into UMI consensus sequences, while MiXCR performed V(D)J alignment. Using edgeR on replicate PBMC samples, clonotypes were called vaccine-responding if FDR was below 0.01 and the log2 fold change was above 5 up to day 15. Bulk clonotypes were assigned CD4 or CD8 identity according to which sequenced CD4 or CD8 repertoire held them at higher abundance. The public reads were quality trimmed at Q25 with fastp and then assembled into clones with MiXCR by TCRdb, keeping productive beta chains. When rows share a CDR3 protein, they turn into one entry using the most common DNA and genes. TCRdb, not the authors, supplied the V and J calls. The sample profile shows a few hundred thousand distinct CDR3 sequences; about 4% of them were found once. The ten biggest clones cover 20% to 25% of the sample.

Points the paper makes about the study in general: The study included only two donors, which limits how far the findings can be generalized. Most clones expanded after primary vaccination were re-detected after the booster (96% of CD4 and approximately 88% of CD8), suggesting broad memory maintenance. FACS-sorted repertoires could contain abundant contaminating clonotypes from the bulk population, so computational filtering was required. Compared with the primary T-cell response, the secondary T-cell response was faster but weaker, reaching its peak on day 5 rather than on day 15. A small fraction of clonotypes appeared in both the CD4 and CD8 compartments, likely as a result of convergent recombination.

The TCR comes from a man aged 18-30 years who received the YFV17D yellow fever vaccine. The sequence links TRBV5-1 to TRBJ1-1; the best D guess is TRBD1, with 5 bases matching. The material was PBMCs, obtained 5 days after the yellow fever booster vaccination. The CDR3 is CASSFMTVNTEAFF. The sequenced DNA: TGCGCCAGCAGCTTCATGACAGTGAACACTGAAGCTTTCTTT.